A single TCR beta chain is shown here with its context. This clonotype was observed a few times. No cognate antigen has been identified for it. No base qualities exist here, and no much larger clone lies one base off it. Every donor was a healthy Caucasian. The twin cohort consisted of three pairs of female monozygotic twins, all aged about 18 to 29 years. CD4+ and CD8+ T cell populations were isolated with positive isolation kits from Invitrogen. The entry originates in a study of identical twins (dated by TCRdb to about 2016). For the study in its entirety: The study deep-sequenced TCR alpha and beta repertoires from monozygotic twins, unrelated adults of various ages and cord blood to test whether fetal clonotypes persist. To rule out contamination, the twin experiments were replicated at different times with different library preparation protocols. Results the study describes overall, beyond this receptor: Zero-insertion analyses could be partly confounded by invariant T cells such as MAIT and iNKT, although diverse VJ usage argued against such confounding for most clonotypes. Out-of-frame TCR alpha sharing in monozygotic twins was systematically underestimated by recombination models, whereas sharing between unrelated individuals was in agreement with the recombination models. Excess twin sharing in beta out-of-frame sequences was weaker because fewer shared sequences lowered the signal-to-noise ratio. Abundant cord blood beta clonotypes carried fewer insertions; young adult naive repertoires showed a weaker similar trend, while memory repertoires showed none. Because the same donors could not be followed over many years, conclusions were based on cross-sectional statistical analysis. Compared with coincidental sharing between unrelated individuals, out-of-frame TCR alpha sequences shared between twins had an excess of sequences with low generation probability.

The library was produced with 5' RACE. For sequencing, an Illumina HiSeq 2000 was employed. A universal primer binding site was introduced by template switching, and a unique molecular identifier was present in the final cDNA, enabling accurate counting of TCR cDNA molecules. First-strand cDNA for TCR alpha and beta chains was synthesized from specific primers in the conserved constant-segment region. To control for contamination, every cDNA library was double barcoded, receiving both a SMART-Mk sample barcode and Illumina barcodes. TruSeq adapter sequences, together with Illumina sample barcodes, were added in two successive PCR steps. The TCR alpha and beta cDNA libraries were sequenced on the Illumina HiSeq platform using custom primers. In the source study's methods: MiGEC was used to process raw reads and extract unique molecular identifiers, and MiXCR was used to find CDR3 positions. For each individual, recombination models were inferred using an EM algorithm with the repgenHMM and IGoR tools. Shared clonotypes were analyzed with the tcR package in R, and sharing was normalized by the product of cloneset sizes. Out-of-frame nonproductive sequences were analyzed to study raw recombination free of thymic and clonal selection effects. In-frame beta chains were kept once TCRdb had trimmed the public reads at Q25 with fastp and called clones with MiXCR. CDR3 protein sequences are deduplicated, and each keeps its most common genes and DNA. TCRdb's processing, not the authors', yielded these V and J calls. The table for this sample lists 200,000 to 250,000 distinct CDR3 sequences; over 5.5% of them were counted only once. Roughly 14% of the sample comes from the top ten.

These data were likewise used in another study, on T cells expressing NK-cell markers. The second study also describes: In sorted CD3+CD56+NKG2C+, CD3+CD56+NKG2C- and CD3+CD56-NKG2C+ T-cell subsets from 7 to 9 donors, TCR beta-chain repertoires were profiled. Among the eight sequenced donors, seven were HCMV-seropositive and one was HCMV-seronegative. To restrict sorting to alphabetaTCR-expressing T cells, an anti-gammadeltaTCR antibody was added in several experiments. In several donors, the dominant CD3+CD56+NKG2C+ clonotypes were found to rank among the top 10 CD8+ clonotypes and to make up about 1.0-7.0% of CD8+ T cells. Those dominant clonotypes were again the most abundant among CD3+CD56-NKG2C+ cells in a handful of donors, at roughly 25-60.1%. Whether the expanded NKG2C-expressing T cell clones were specific for HCMV antigens was left unclear. Randomly selected healthy volunteers, three men and five women, were used as the eight sequenced donors. To determine HCMV serostatus, a commercial ELISA kit was used to detect HCMV-specific IgG in serum. MIGEC was used to demultiplex reads and group the reads by UMI, and MiTCR was used to assemble and quantify clonotypes. To remove erroneous sequences, TCR cDNA sequences were retained only when supported by two or more reads. The tcR package was used for downstream repertoire analysis, with clonotypes matched between fractions based on CDR3 nucleotide sequence plus V segment. VDJmatch was used to annotate antigen specificity against VDJdb, with one amino acid substitution in CDR3 permitted.

The specimen was CD8+ T cells sorted from blood. The TCR comes from a young woman in good health.

In nucleotide form, the sequence is TGTGCCTGGAGTAGCACCCTAACTAATGAAAAACTGTTTTTT. Its translation reads: CAWSSTLTNEKLFF. The rearranged chain carries TRBV30 and TRBJ1-4; the D gene cannot be resolved reliably. V and J are truncated by 2 bases and 1 base respectively, leaving an intervening sequence of 8 bases. The CDR3 numbers 14 residues from cysteine through phenylalanine. Only the CDR3 DNA is retained, 42 bases long and in frame from the first base. The germline V gene (reference sequence) yields GTSNPN for CDR1 and SVGIG for CDR2.